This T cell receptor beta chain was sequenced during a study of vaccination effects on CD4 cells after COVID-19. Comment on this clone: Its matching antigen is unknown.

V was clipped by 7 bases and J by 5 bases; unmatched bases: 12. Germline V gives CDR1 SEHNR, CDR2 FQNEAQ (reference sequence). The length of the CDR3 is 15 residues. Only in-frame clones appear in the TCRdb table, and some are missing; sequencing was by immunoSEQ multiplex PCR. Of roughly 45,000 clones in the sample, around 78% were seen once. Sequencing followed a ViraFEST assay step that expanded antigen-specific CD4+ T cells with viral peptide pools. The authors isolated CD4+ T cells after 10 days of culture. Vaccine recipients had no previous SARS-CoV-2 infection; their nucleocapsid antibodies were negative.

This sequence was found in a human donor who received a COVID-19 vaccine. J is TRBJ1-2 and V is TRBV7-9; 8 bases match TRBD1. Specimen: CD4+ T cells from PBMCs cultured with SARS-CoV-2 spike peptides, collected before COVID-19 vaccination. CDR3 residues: CASTRAGGADYGYTF. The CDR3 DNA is TGTGCCAGCACACGGGCAGGGGGCGCAGATTATGGCTACACCTTC.